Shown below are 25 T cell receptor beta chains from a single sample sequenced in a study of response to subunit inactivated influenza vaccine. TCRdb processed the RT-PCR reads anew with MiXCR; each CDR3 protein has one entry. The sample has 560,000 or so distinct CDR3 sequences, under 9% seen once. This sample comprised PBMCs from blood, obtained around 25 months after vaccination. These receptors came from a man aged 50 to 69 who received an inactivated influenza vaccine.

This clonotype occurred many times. DNA of the CDR3: TGCAGTGCTAGCGGGATCTCCTACGAGCAGTACTTC. This translates into CSASGISYEQYF. The J gene is TRBJ2-7, the V gene TRBV20-1, with D possibly being TRBD2 (5 bases). V lost 3 bases, J lost 0 bases, and 6 bases lay in between. CDR3 length equals 12 residues. Per the germline V gene, CDR1 is DFQATT and CDR2 is SNEGSKA (reference sequence).

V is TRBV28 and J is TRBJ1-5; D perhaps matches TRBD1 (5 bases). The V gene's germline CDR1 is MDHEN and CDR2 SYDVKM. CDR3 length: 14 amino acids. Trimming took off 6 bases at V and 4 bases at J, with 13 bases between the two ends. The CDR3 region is CASSQGPGNQPQHF. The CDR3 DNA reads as TGTGCCAGCAGCCAGGGTCCGGGTAATCAGCCCCAGCATTTT.

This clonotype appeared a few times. DNA of the CDR3: TGTGCCATTTCCGGCGGGGGGTCCCCTGTAAGCTCCTACAATGAGCAGTTCTTC. Protein sequence: CAISGGGSPVSSYNEQFF. J is TRBJ2-1 and V is TRBV10-3; TRBD2 aligns across 8 bases. Germline V gene sequence: CDR1 ENHRY, CDR2 SYGVKD. Trimming removed 9 bases from V and 0 bases from J; junction bases left unmatched: 16. CDR3 length: 18 residues.

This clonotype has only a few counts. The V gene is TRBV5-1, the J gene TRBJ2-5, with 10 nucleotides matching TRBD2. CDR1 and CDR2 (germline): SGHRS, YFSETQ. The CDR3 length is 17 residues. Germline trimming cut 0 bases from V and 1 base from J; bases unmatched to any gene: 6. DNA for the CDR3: TGCGCCAGCAGCTTGGTTATCGGACTAGCGGCCCAAGAGACCCAGTACTTC. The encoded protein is CASSLVIGLAAQETQYF. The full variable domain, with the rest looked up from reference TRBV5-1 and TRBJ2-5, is KAGVTQTPRYLIKTRGQQVTLSCSPISGHRSVSWYQQTPGQGLQFLFEYFSETQRNKGNFPGRFSGRQFSNSRSEMNVSTLELGDSALYLCASSLVIGLAAQETQYFGPGTRLLVL.

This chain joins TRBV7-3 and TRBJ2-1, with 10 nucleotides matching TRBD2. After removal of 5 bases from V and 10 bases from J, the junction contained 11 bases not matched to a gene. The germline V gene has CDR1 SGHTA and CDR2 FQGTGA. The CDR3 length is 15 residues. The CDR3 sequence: CASSPELAGAREQFF. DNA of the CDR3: TGTGCCAGCAGCCCTGAGCTAGCGGGGGCCCGCGAGCAGTTCTTC.

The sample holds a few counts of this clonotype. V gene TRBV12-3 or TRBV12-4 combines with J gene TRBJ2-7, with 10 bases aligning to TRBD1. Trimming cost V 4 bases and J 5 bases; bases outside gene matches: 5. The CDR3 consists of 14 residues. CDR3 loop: CASSYGQGGNEQYF. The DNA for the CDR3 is TGTGCCAGCAGTTACGGACAGGGGGGCAACGAGCAGTACTTC.

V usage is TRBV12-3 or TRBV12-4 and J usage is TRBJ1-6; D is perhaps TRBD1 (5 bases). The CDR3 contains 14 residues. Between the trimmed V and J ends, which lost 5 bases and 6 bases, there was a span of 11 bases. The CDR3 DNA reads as TGTGCCAGCAGTCCACGGGGGTTTAATTCACCCCTCCACTTT. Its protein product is CASSPRGFNSPLHF.

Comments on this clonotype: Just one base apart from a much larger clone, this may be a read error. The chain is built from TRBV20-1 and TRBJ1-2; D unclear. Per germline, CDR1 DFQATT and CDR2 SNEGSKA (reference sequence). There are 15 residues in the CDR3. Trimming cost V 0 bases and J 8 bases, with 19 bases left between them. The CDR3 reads CSARDRPGVRSGYTF. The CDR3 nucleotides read TGCAGTGCTAGAGATAGACCGGGCGTTAGAAGCGGCTACACCTTC.

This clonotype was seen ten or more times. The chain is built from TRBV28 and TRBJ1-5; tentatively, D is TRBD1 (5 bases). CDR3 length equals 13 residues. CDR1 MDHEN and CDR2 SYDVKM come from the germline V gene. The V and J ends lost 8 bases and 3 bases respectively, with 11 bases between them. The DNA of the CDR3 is TGTGCCAGCTGCCGACAGACCAATCAGCCCCAGCATTTT. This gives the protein CASCRQTNQPQHF.

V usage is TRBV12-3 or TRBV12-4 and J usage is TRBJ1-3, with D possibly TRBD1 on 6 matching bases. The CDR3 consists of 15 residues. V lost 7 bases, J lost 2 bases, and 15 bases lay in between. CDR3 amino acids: CASTNRELTGNTIYF. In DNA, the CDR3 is TGTGCCAGCACAAACAGGGAACTAACTGGAAACACCATATATTTT.

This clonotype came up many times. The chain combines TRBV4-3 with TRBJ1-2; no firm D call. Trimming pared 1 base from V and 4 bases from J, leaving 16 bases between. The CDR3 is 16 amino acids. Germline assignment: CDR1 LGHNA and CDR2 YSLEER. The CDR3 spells CASSQGVLERGYGYTF. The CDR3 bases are TGCGCCAGCAGCCAAGGGGTTTTGGAGAGAGGCTATGGCTACACCTTC.

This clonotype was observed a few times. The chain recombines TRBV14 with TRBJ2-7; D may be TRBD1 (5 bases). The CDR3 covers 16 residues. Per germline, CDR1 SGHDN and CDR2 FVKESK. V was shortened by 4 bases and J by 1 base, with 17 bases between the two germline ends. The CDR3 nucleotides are TGTGCCAGCAGCCTCGGACACAACCTTGGATCCTACGAGCAGTACTTC. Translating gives CASSLGHNLGSYEQYF.

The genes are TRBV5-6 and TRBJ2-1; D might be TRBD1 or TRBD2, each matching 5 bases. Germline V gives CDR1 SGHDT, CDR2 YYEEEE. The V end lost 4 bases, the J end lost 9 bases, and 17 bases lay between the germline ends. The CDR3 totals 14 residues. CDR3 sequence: CASSPRLGDLEQFF. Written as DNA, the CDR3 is TGTGCCAGCAGCCCCCGGCTTGGGGACCTTGAGCAGTTCTTC.

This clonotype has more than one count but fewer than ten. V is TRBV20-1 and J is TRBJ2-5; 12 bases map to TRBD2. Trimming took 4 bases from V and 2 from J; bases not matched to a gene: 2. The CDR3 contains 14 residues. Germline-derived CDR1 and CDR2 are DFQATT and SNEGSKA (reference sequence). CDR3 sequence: CSAMGTSGQETQYF. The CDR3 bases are TGCAGTGCTATGGGGACTAGCGGGCAAGAGACCCAGTACTTC.

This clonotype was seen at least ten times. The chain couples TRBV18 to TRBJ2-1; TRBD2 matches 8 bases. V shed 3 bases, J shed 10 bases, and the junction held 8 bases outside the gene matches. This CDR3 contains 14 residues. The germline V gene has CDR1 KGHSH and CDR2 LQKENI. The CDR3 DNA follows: TGTGCCAGCTCACCCCGGGGGGGATCGCGGGAGCAGTTCTTC. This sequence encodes CASSPRGGSREQFF. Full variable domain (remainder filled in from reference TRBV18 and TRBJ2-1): NAGVMQNPRHLVRRRGQEARLRCSPMKGHSHVYWYRQLPEEGLKFMVYLQKENIIDESGMPKERFSAEFPKEGPSILRIQQVVRGDSAAYFCASSPRGGSREQFFGPGTRLTVL.

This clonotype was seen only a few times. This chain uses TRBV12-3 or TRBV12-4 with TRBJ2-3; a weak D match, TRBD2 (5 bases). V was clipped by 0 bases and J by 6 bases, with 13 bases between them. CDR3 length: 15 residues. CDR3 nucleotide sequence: TGTGCCAGCAGTTTAGCGCCGCTAGCCCGGGATACGCAGTATTTT. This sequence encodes CASSLAPLARDTQYF.

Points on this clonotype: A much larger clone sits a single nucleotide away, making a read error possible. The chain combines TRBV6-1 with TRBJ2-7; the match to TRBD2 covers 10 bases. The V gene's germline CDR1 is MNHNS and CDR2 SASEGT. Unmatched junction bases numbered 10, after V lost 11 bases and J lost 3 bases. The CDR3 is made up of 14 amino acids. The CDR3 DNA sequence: TGTGCCGGCGGCGGACTAGCGGAGATCTACGAGCAGTACTTC. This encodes CAGGGLAEIYEQYF.

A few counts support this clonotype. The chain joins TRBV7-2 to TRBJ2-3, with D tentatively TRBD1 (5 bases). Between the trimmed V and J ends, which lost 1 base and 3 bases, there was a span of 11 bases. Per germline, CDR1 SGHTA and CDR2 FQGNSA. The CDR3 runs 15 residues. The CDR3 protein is CASSLGSQGTDTQYF. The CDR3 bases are TGTGCCAGCAGCTTAGGCTCTCAGGGAACAGATACGCAGTATTTT.

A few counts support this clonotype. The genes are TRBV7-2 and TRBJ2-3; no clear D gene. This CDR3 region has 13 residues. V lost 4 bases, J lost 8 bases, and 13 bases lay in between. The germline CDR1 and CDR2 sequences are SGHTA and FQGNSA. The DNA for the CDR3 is TGTGCCAGCAGCTCCCCTTTTATCCCTACGCAGTATTTT. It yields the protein CASSSPFIPTQYF.

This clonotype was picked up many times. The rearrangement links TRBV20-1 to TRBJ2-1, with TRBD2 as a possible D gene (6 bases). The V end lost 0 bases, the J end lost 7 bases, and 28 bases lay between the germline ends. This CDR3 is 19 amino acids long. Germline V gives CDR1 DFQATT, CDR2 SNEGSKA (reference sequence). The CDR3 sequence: CSARDLPGTQPFLGNEQFF. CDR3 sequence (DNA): TGCAGTGCTAGAGATCTTCCCGGGACTCAACCCTTCTTGGGGAATGAGCAGTTCTTC.

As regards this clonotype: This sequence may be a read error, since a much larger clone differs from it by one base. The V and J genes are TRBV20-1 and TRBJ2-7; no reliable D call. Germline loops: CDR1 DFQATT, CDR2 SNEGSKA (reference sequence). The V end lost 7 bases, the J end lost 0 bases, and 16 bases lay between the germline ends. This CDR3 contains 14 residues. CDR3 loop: CSVNAQSGSYEQYF. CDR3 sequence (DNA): TGCAGTGTTAATGCGCAGTCGGGCTCCTACGAGCAGTACTTC.

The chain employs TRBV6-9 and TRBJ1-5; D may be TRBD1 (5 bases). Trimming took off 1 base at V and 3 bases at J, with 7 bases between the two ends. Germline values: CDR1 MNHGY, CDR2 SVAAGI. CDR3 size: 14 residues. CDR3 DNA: TGTGCCAGCAGTTATTGGGGGGACAATCAGCCCCAGCATTTT. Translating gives CASSYWGDNQPQHF.

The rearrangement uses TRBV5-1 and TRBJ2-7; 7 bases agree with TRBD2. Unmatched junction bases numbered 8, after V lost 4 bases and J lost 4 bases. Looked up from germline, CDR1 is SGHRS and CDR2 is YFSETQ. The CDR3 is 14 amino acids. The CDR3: CASSTGGSRYEQYF. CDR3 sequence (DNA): TGCGCCAGCAGCACAGGCGGGAGTCGATACGAGCAGTACTTC.

The CDR3 region is CASSPRTSGRGTYEQYF. CDR3 bases: TGTGCCAGCAGCCCGAGGACTAGCGGTCGAGGGACCTACGAGCAGTACTTC. The rearrangement links TRBV7-2 to TRBJ2-7, with 10 bases aligning to TRBD2. This CDR3 region has 17 residues. From germline, CDR1 is SGHTA and CDR2 FQGNSA. The V segment lost 5 bases and the J segment 2 bases; nucleotides outside the gene matches: 12.

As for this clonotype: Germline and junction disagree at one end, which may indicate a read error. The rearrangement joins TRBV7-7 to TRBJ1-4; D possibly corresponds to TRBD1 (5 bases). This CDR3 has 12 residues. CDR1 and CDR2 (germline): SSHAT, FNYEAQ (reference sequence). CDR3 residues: CASSDGGEKLFF. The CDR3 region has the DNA TGTGCTAGCAGCGACGGGGGAGAAAAACTGTTTTTT.